The entry below gives a single T cell receptor (beta chain) sequence along with its context. In this sample, this clonotype turned up a few times. What this receptor recognizes is not known. Base qualities are not provided; no much larger clone lies one nucleotide away. The reads were generated on an Illumina HiSeq 1500. TCRdb ran its own pipeline on the public reads, namely fastp trimming at Q25 and MiXCR clone calling, and kept in-frame beta chains. Each entry is one CDR3 protein sequence, shown with its most common DNA and genes. Within this sample are approximately 56,000 distinct CDR3 sequences, with about 19% of them counted one time only. The top ten clones comprise just under 80% of the sample. In light of the paper, this sample's treatment or condition label describes: in vitro stimulation with specific CMV peptide epitopes to enrich CMV-specific T cells. The data stem from a study of T cell repertoires in cytomegalovirus infection (dated by TCRdb to between 2018 and 2021). A note on the overall study: Alongside well-studied HLA-B-restricted epitopes, the peptide stimulations were aimed at recently identified HLA-C-restricted CMV epitopes, whose presentation resists viral immunomodulation. The HLA type of each donor mattered for the analysis, because public TCR beta signatures pointed to carriage of CMV infection along with the matching HLA type.

From V the trimming removes 2 bases and from J it removes 2 bases, while the gene matches leave 2 bases of the junction unaccounted for. The cysteine opens and the phenylalanine closes a CDR3 of 14 amino acids. Only the CDR3 part of the read is kept: 42 bases, read in frame from the first base. Based on the germline V gene, the CDR1 and CDR2 sequences are SGHVS and FQNEAQ. What the authors observed across the whole study: In the ex vivo response, HLA-C-restricted CMV-specific TCR beta clonotypes were dominant, and in two of eight donors the single most frequent clonotype came from this HLA-C-restricted group. In both this cohort and an independent roughly 400-donor cohort, the cumulative frequency of public TCR beta family members distinguished carriers of CMV infection plus the relevant HLA type.

Material: CD8+ T cells from cultured PBMCs, obtained from culture after CMV antigen stimulation. The chain is encoded by TRBV7-8 joined to TRBJ2-7, and TRBD1 matches 8 of the central bases. The receptor comes from a human donor in good health (CMV status not recorded). Some clones in this sample may be carry-over from other donors' samples. The sequence in DNA is TGTGCCAGCAGCTTAAGGACAGGGACCTACGAGCAGTACTTC. Its product reads: CASSLRTGTYEQYF.